One sample yielded the 32 T cell receptor beta chains listed below, sequenced in a study of blood T cell repertoires in COVID-19. Some clones are missing from TCRdb's copy, which holds only in-frame ones; the method was immunoSEQ multiplex PCR. The data show over 60,000 clones, with approximately 83% seen just once and 10% to 13% held by the top ten. The sequencing input was peripheral blood. The receptors were gathered from a man aged 50 to 59 with COVID-19, enrolled during active disease.

The chain recombines TRBV6-5 with TRBJ1-5; TRBD1 might be the D (5 bases). The V gene lost 11 bases and the J gene lost 3 bases, with 11 bases spanning the gap. CDR3 size: 12 residues. CDR1 MNHEY and CDR2 SVGAGI come from the germline V gene. In nucleotides, the CDR3 is TGTGCCGCGGGGGGGGACAATCAGCCCCAGCATTTT. Residues: CAAGGDNQPQHF.

This chain uses TRBV7-2 with TRBJ1-2; tentatively, D is TRBD1 (5 bases). This CDR3 is built from 16 residues. Germline V gene sequence: CDR1 SGHTA, CDR2 FQGNSA. Trimming stripped 0 bases from V and 7 bases from J, with 18 bases between. The CDR3 is CASSLAGGRVPSGYTF. CDR3 DNA: TGTGCCAGCAGCTTAGCGGGAGGCAGGGTCCCCTCTGGCTACACCTTC.

The V call is TRBV9, the J call TRBJ2-7, with TRBD2 as a possible D gene (5 bases). The V end was cut by 4 bases, the J end by 4 bases, with 12 bases between. This CDR3 has 13 amino acids. CDR1 and CDR2 (germline): SGDLS, YYNGEE. In nucleotides, the CDR3 is TGTGCCAGCAGCCCGAGACCGGGGTACGAGCAGTACTTC. Translated: CASSPRPGYEQYF.

The chain joins TRBV28 to TRBJ1-1, with unresolved D. The germline CDR1 and CDR2 sequences are MDHEN and SYDVKM. V was pared by 5 bases and J by 0 bases, with 10 bases between. This CDR3 spans 14 amino acids. The CDR3 sequence: CASSQGGLNTEAFF. The CDR3 DNA reads TGTGCCAGCAGTCAAGGAGGGCTGAACACTGAAGCTTTCTTT.

This chain uses TRBV5-1 with TRBJ2-1; TRBD2 is a possible D gene (8 bases). This CDR3 has 16 residues. CDR1 SGHRS and CDR2 YFSETQ come from the germline V gene. Trimming stripped 0 bases from V and 4 bases from J, with 14 bases between. The CDR3 spells CASSLAGGTAYNEQFF. The CDR3, as DNA: TGCGCCAGCAGCTTGGCGGGGGGGACAGCTTACAATGAGCAGTTCTTC.

The V gene is TRBV6-4, the J gene TRBJ2-3; 7 positions agree with TRBD2. Germline-derived CDR1 and CDR2 are MRHNA and SNTAGT. CDR3 length equals 14 residues. V was clipped by 5 bases and J by 3 bases; unmatched bases: 5. CDR3 coding DNA: TGTGCCAGCAGTAGCGGGATAGAGACAGATACGCAGTATTTT. It yields the protein CASSSGIETDTQYF.

The J gene is TRBJ2-1, the V gene TRBV4-1; TRBD1 might be the D (6 bases). Germline values: CDR1 MGHRA, CDR2 YSYEKL. The ends were cut back, 0 bases at V and 7 bases at J, with 19 bases in the middle. CDR3 length: 17 residues. The CDR3 DNA is TGCGCCAGCAGCCAAGAGTTGAAACAGTACCAGGGGAATGAGCAGTTCTTC. Protein: CASSQELKQYQGNEQFF.

The chain carries TRBV9 and TRBJ2-1, with a weak D call TRBD2 (6 bases). This CDR3 spans 15 amino acids. V gave up 0 bases and J gave up 6 bases, with 13 bases separating them. Germline V lookup: CDR1 SGDLS, CDR2 YYNGEE. CDR3 nucleotides: TGTGCCAGCAGCGTAGGGAGGGCGGGGATCAATGAGCAGTTCTTC. The encoded protein is CASSVGRAGINEQFF.

This clone was detected only once. The CDR3: CATSDPTGFNEQFF. CDR3 bases: TGTGCCACCAGTGACCCTACAGGATTCAATGAGCAGTTCTTC. This chain links TRBV24-1 with TRBJ2-1; a weak D match, TRBD1 (5 bases). There are 14 residues in the CDR3. CDR1 and CDR2 from the germline V gene are KGHDR and SFDVKD. V was shortened by 4 bases and J by 6 bases, with 12 bases between the two germline ends.

The rearrangement joins TRBV10-3 to TRBJ1-5; D is perhaps TRBD1 (6 bases). Per germline, CDR1 ENHRY and CDR2 SYGVKD. V shed 6 bases and J shed 3 bases, with 12 bases lying between them. This CDR3 is built from 14 residues. The CDR3 coding sequence is TGTGCCATCAGCCCCGGACAGCTCAATCAGCCCCAGCATTTT. This sequence encodes CAISPGQLNQPQHF.

The table lists this clone with many counts. The genes are TRBV5-1 and TRBJ1-6; D is perhaps TRBD1 (6 bases). V lost 0 bases and J lost 14, with 18 bases in between. This CDR3 comprises 15 residues. CDR1 and CDR2 (germline): SGHRS, YFSETQ. This CDR3 is CASSLGQGTYGSLHF. The CDR3 region has the DNA TGCGCCAGCAGCTTGGGGCAGGGGACCTACGGTTCCCTCCACTTT.

The genes are TRBV29-1 and TRBJ2-7, with D perhaps TRBD1 (5 bases). V dropped 2 bases and J dropped 3 bases, with 11 bases sitting between them. The CDR3 consists of 13 residues. Germline-derived CDR1 and CDR2 are SQVTM and ANQGSEA. The CDR3 nucleotides read TGCAGCGTTGAACTAACAGGAGTCTACGAGCAGTACTTC. This gives the protein CSVELTGVYEQYF.

This chain uses TRBV18 with TRBJ2-7; the match to TRBD1 covers 9 bases. CDR1 KGHSH and CDR2 LQKENI come from the germline V gene. The CDR3 length is 15 residues. V shed 3 bases, J shed 2 bases, and the junction held 5 bases outside the gene matches. CDR3 bases: TGTGCCAGCTCACCTGGACAGGGGTGGACCTACGAGCAGTACTTC. It codes for CASSPGQGWTYEQYF.

Concerning this clone itself: A junction boundary mismatches the germline segment, possibly from a read error. V gene TRBV28 combines with J gene TRBJ2-5; perhaps TRBD2 as D (5 bases). This CDR3 comprises 12 residues. Germline CDR1 is MDHEN and CDR2 is SYDVKM. As DNA, the CDR3 is TGTGCCAGCAGCTCCCTAAGACTACGGGCGGACTTC. Protein product: CASSSLRLRADF.

This clone was seen just once. V gene TRBV3-1 (or the pseudogene TRBV3-2) combines with J gene TRBJ2-4; weak D call: TRBD1 (5 bases). Germline CDR1 reads LGHDT; CDR2 reads YNNKEL (reference sequence). CDR3 size: 21 residues. Trimming removed 1 base from V and 2 bases from J, with 27 bases in between. CDR3 amino acids: CASSQASRPGMIERTKNIQYF. CDR3 bases: TGTGCCAGCAGCCAAGCTTCGCGGCCAGGGATGATTGAACGGACCAAAAACATTCAGTACTTC.

Points on this clone: The sample contains more than one DNA sequence encoding this CDR3. The V and J genes are TRBV6-1 and TRBJ2-7, with D hard to call. V lost 0 bases and J 7 bases, leaving 10 bases between the germline ends. Germline CDR1 MNHNS, CDR2 SASEGT. This CDR3 contains 13 residues. The DNA for the CDR3 is TGTGCCAGCAGTGAAGCGCGAGGCTATGAGCAGTACTTC. Its protein product is CASSEARGYEQYF.

The chain recombines TRBV13 with TRBJ2-1; 8 nucleotides match TRBD2. V dropped 3 bases and J dropped 6; count of bases not matched to a gene: 13. The CDR3 consists of 17 residues. Germline V gene sequence: CDR1 PRHDT, CDR2 FYEKMQ (reference sequence). CDR3: CASSFNQLAVTTNEQFF. DNA of the CDR3: TGTGCCAGCAGCTTCAACCAACTAGCGGTTACTACCAATGAGCAGTTCTTC.

The chain links TRBV4-2 to TRBJ1-5, with TRBD1 as a possible D gene (6 bases). Trimming removed 1 base at V and 6 bases at J, with 13 bases between. Looked up from germline, CDR1 is LGHNA and CDR2 is YNFKEQ. There are 15 residues in the CDR3. CDR3 nucleotides: TGTGCCAGCAGCCAAGGTCCAGGGGTTCTTCAGCCCCAGCATTTT. Protein product: CASSQGPGVLQPQHF.

The chain combines TRBV11-3 with TRBJ1-1; maybe TRBD1 (6 bases). The V end was cut by 1 base, the J end by 1 base, with 7 bases between. CDR1 is SGHNT, CDR2 YENEEA, per germline. This CDR3 contains 14 residues. The CDR3 DNA sequence: TGTGCCAGCAGCTTAGGGACAGAGAACACTGAAGCTTTCTTT. Encoded protein: CASSLGTENTEAFF.

The chain recombines TRBV7-9 with TRBJ1-2; D gene uncertain. Deletions cut 6 bases from V and 8 bases from J, with 16 bases between. This CDR3 is 13 amino acids long. The germline V gene encodes CDR1 SEHNR and CDR2 FQNEAQ (reference sequence). Here the CDR3 DNA reads TGTGCCAGCAGTCACCTCACAAGTTCCGGCTACACCTTC. It translates to CASSHLTSSGYTF. Full variable domain (missing parts from reference TRBV7-9 and TRBJ1-2): DTGVSQNPRHKITKRGQNVTFRCDPISEHNRLYWYRQTLGQGPEFLTYFQNEAQLEKSRLLSDRFSAERPKGSFSTLEIQRTEQGDSAMYLCASSHLTSSGYTFGSGTRLTVV.

This clone appeared a single time. The rearrangement uses TRBV3-1 (or the pseudogene TRBV3-2) and TRBJ2-7, with TRBD1 matching over 9 bases. The CDR3 is 16 amino acids. J gave up 2 bases and V 4 bases, and 9 bases lay outside the gene matches. CDR1 is LGHDT, CDR2 YNNKEL, per germline (reference sequence). The CDR3 region is CASSRGVGQGAYEQYF. CDR3 nucleotides: TGTGCCAGCAGCCGAGGGGTGGGACAGGGCGCCTACGAGCAGTACTTC.

This rearrangement joins TRBV5-6 to TRBJ2-3; 12 bases are a match to TRBD1. Looked up from germline, CDR1 is SGHDT and CDR2 is YYEEEE. The ends lost 6 bases at V and 7 bases at J; junction bases unmatched: 9. The CDR3 is 15 residues long. Here the CDR3 DNA reads TGTGCCAGCACCCGGGACAGGGGGCGCGAGAATACGCAGTATTTT. It translates to CASTRDRGRENTQYF.

The chain combines TRBV19 with TRBJ1-3; tentatively, D is TRBD1 (6 bases). The CDR3 covers 14 residues. The V and J ends lost 4 bases and 0 bases respectively, with 7 bases between them. From germline, CDR1 is LNHDA and CDR2 SQIVND (reference sequence). The DNA for the CDR3 is TGTGCCAGTAGTAGAGGGGGCTCTGGAAACACCATATATTTT. Amino acid sequence: CASSRGGSGNTIYF.

This chain uses TRBV19 with TRBJ1-1, with 7 bases identical to TRBD1. Germline V gene lookup returns CDR1 LNHDA and CDR2 SQIVND (reference sequence). CDR3 length: 14 amino acids. J gave up 0 bases and V 6 bases, and 4 bases lay outside the gene matches. The CDR3 coding sequence is TGTGCCAGTAGCAAGGGACAGTTGAACACTGAAGCTTTCTTT. It translates to CASSKGQLNTEAFF.

The chain links TRBV7-9 to TRBJ1-3; maybe TRBD1 (6 bases). The germline V gene has CDR1 SEHNR and CDR2 FQNEAQ (reference sequence). The germline V and J ends were trimmed by 8 bases and 1 base, with 15 bases remaining between them. CDR3 size: 15 residues. CDR3 amino acids: CASSPQGYSGNTIYF. DNA of the CDR3: TGTGCCAGCTCCCCCCAGGGGTATTCTGGAAACACCATATATTTT.

The chain links TRBV19 to TRBJ2-1, with 9 bases fitting TRBD1. The V and J ends lost 9 bases and 7 bases, in that order; junction bases with no gene match: 7. Germline V gene data show CDR1 as LNHDA and CDR2 as SQIVND (reference sequence). CDR3 length equals 13 residues. CDR3 DNA: TGTGCCAGCCGAGGACAGGGGTGGAATGAGCAGTTCTTC. As protein: CASRGQGWNEQFF. The variable domain in full, completed from reference TRBV19 and TRBJ2-1, reads DGGITQSPKYLFRKEGQNVTLSCEQNLNHDAMYWYRQDPGQGLRLIYYSQIVNDFQKGDIAEGYSVSREKKESFPLTVTSAQKNPTAFYLCASRGQGWNEQFFGPGTRLTVL.

This clone was observed a single time. V is TRBV6-5 and J is TRBJ1-2; the match to TRBD1 covers 7 bases. The CDR3 length is 15 residues. Looked up from germline, CDR1 is MNHEY and CDR2 is SVGAGI. Unmatched junction bases numbered 11, after V lost 5 bases and J lost 5 bases. The CDR3: CASSRQGNGQYGYTF. The CDR3 DNA reads as TGTGCCAGCAGTCGACAGGGAAACGGGCAATATGGCTACACCTTC.

The chain employs TRBV15 and TRBJ1-6; D is ambiguous. From germline, CDR1 is LNHNV and CDR2 YYDKDF (reference sequence). V was shortened by 0 bases and J by 2 bases, with 5 bases between the two germline ends. This CDR3 region has 15 residues. CDR3 loop: CATSRDDTYNSPLHF. DNA of the CDR3: TGTGCCACCAGCAGAGATGACACCTATAATTCACCCCTCCACTTT.

The V and J genes are TRBV9 and TRBJ2-7, with 9 bases lining up with TRBD1. Germline V CDR1 and CDR2: SGDLS, YYNGEE. The CDR3 covers 16 residues. V shed 2 bases, J shed 3 bases, and the junction held 9 bases outside the gene matches. As DNA, the CDR3 is TGTGCCAGCAGCGTGGGGGACAGGGCTAACCACTACGAGCAGTACTTC. It specifies CASSVGDRANHYEQYF.

The rearrangement uses TRBV7-3 and TRBJ1-1; D perhaps matches TRBD1 (6 bases). Germline V gene lookup returns CDR1 SGHTA and CDR2 FQGTGA. V lost 2 bases to trimming and J lost 2 bases, with 12 bases between them. The CDR3 contains 15 residues. CDR3 protein: CASSLDSGDNTEAFF. In DNA, the CDR3 is TGTGCCAGCAGCTTAGACTCAGGGGATAACACTGAAGCTTTCTTT.

The rearrangement joins TRBV27 to TRBJ2-3; 7 bases fit TRBD2. There are 13 residues in the CDR3. The V gene's germline CDR1 is MNHEY and CDR2 SMNVEV (reference sequence). J gave up 6 bases and V 5 bases, and 5 bases lay outside the gene matches. The CDR3 spells CASSGRAEDTQYF. The CDR3 DNA sequence: TGTGCCAGCAGTGGGAGGGCCGAGGATACGCAGTATTTT.

V usage is TRBV15 and J usage is TRBJ1-1; the match to TRBD1 covers 9 bases. This CDR3 region has 15 residues. V gave up 1 base and J gave up 5 bases; unmatched junction bases: 5. Germline assignment: CDR1 LNHNV and CDR2 YYDKDF (reference sequence). CDR3 sequence reads: CATSRATGGMTEAFF. DNA of the CDR3: TGTGCCACCAGCAGAGCGACAGGGGGAATGACTGAAGCTTTCTTT.